The 20 T cell receptor beta chains given below trace back to one sample, sequenced in a study of T cells and Merkel cell carcinoma outcomes. The protocol was immunoSEQ multiplex PCR, while the TCRdb copy is restricted to in-frame clones and leaves out a portion. The profile shows a few thousand clones, roughly 81% of them singletons. Sequencing input: tumor tissue from Merkel cell carcinoma. The receptor source for this set is a human donor with Merkel cell carcinoma.

Here the CDR3 DNA reads TGCAGTGCTAGCGGACAGAATGGCTACACCTTC. Translating it yields CSASGQNGYTF. The chain recombines TRBV20-1 with TRBJ1-2; D is perhaps TRBD1 (6 bases). The germline V and J ends were trimmed by 3 bases and 6 bases, with 8 bases remaining between them. The CDR3 covers 11 residues. CDR1 and CDR2 from the germline V gene are DFQATT and SNEGSKA (reference sequence).

The chain couples TRBV19 to TRBJ2-7; unclear D gene. The CDR3 runs 14 residues. Germline-derived CDR1 and CDR2 are LNHDA and SQIVND (reference sequence). Trimming took off 1 base at V and 2 bases at J, with 9 bases between the two ends. This CDR3 reads CASSIGGRTYEQYF. CDR3 coding DNA: TGTGCCAGTAGTATAGGCGGCAGAACCTACGAGCAGTACTTC.

The gene calls are TRBV12-5 and TRBJ2-3; 15 bases are shared with TRBD2. The CDR3 sequence is 18 residues long. Trimming cost V 6 bases and J 0 bases; bases outside gene matches: 7. Germline V gene data show CDR1 as LGHNT and CDR2 as FRNRAP. The CDR3 loop reads CASGNGTSGRISTDTQYF. The CDR3, as DNA: TGTGCTAGTGGAAACGGGACTAGCGGGAGGATAAGCACAGATACGCAGTATTTT.

The CDR3 region has the DNA TGTGCCAGTAGTATGGCCAACGCAGAGCCCTACGAGCAGTACTTC. It specifies CASSMANAEPYEQYF. The chain employs TRBV19 and TRBJ2-7; D is undetermined. The CDR3 runs 15 residues. The V end lost 3 bases, the J end lost 2 bases, and 14 bases lay between the germline ends. Germline CDR1 LNHDA, CDR2 SQIVND (reference sequence).

As for this clone: At one end, the junction sequence differs from germline, possibly due to a read error. V and J are TRBV15 and TRBJ1-2; D gene uncertain. The CDR3 totals 13 residues. Looked up from germline, CDR1 is LNHNV and CDR2 is YYDKDF (reference sequence). The CDR3 is CAISGSFNYGYTF. CDR3 coding DNA: TGTGCCATCAGCGGGTCATTTAACTATGGCTACACCTTC.

On this clone: This same CDR3 is encoded by further DNA sequences in the sample. The chain carries TRBV27 and TRBJ2-1; D possibly corresponds to TRBD1 (5 bases). Per the germline V gene, CDR1 is MNHEY and CDR2 is SMNVEV (reference sequence). This CDR3 spans 16 amino acids. Deletions cut 1 base from V and 6 bases from J, with 16 bases between. CDR3: CASSLFAPPQGNEQFF. DNA of the CDR3: TGTGCCAGCAGTTTATTTGCCCCCCCCCAGGGCAATGAGCAGTTCTTC.

Details on this clone: The junction shows a germline mismatch at one end, possibly a read error. The identical CDR3 is also encoded by other nucleotide sequences in the sample. The chain uses TRBV29-1 and TRBJ2-7, with D unclear. Germline values: CDR1 SQVTM, CDR2 ANQGSEA. CDR3 length: 12 residues. DNA for the CDR3: TGCAGCGTTGTGGAGACCACCTACGAGCAGTACTTT. This sequence encodes CSVVETTYEQYF.

The J gene is TRBJ1-1, the V gene TRBV7-8, with 10 bases fitting TRBD1. This CDR3 region has 12 residues. The germline V gene has CDR1 SGHVS and CDR2 FQNEAQ. Germline trimming cut 4 bases from V and 13 bases from J; bases unmatched to any gene: 6. CDR3 protein: CASSSWTGGIFF. The CDR3, as DNA: TGTGCCAGCAGCTCTTGGACAGGGGGTATTTTCTTT.

V gene TRBV6-5 combines with J gene TRBJ1-2; 7 nucleotides line up with TRBD1. Trimming cost V 6 bases and J 3 bases; bases outside gene matches: 7. Germline CDR1 reads MNHEY; CDR2 reads SVGAGI. CDR3 length: 14 amino acids. The CDR3 sequence is CASSEQGSYYGYTF. CDR3 nucleotide sequence: TGTGCCAGCAGCGAACAGGGGTCCTACTATGGCTACACCTTC.

This clone was detected once. The CDR3, as DNA: TGTGCCAGCAGCTTGTATCTAGATACGCAGTATTTT. It encodes CASSLYLDTQYF. The chain combines TRBV5-4 with TRBJ2-3; no firm D call. Germline V gives CDR1 SGHNT, CDR2 YYREEE (reference sequence). The V gene lost 1 base and the J gene lost 5 bases, with 5 bases spanning the gap. The CDR3 is 12 amino acids.

A few counts support this clone. J is TRBJ1-4 and V is TRBV9, with 9 bases lining up with TRBD1. V shed 3 bases, J shed 10 bases, and the junction held 10 bases outside the gene matches. CDR3 length: 15 residues. CDR1 is SGDLS, CDR2 YYNGEE, per germline. CDR3 in DNA: TGTGCCAGCAGCGCTCAGAGACAGGGGGTCGGAAAACTGTTTTTT. Its protein product is CASSAQRQGVGKLFF.

The chain has TRBV13 and TRBJ2-3, with no clear D. This CDR3 has 14 amino acids. Trimming stripped 0 bases from V and 6 bases from J, with 10 bases between. Germline-derived CDR1 and CDR2 are PRHDT and FYEKMQ (reference sequence). CDR3 region: CASSLGSDADTQYF. The DNA of the CDR3 is TGTGCCAGCAGCTTAGGGAGCGACGCGGATACGCAGTATTTT.

V and J are TRBV23-1 and TRBJ2-7; 8 nucleotides align to TRBD2. TRBV23-1 is treated as an ORF (open reading frame) with a function not yet certain. The J segment lost 7 bases and the V segment lost 2 bases, leaving 22 bases of the junction unmatched. The length of the CDR3 is 19 residues. The CDR3 loop reads CASSQRPLGFGGAMYEQYF. CDR3 coding DNA: TGCGCCAGCAGTCAACGACCCCTTGGTTTCGGGGGGGCCATGTATGAGCAGTACTTC.

The rearrangement joins TRBV29-1 to TRBJ2-1; D is unresolved. Trimming removed 7 bases at V and 0 bases at J, with 4 bases between. This CDR3 comprises 11 residues. Per the germline V gene, CDR1 is SQVTM and CDR2 is ANQGSEA. This chain's CDR3 is CSERSYNEQFF. CDR3 sequence (DNA): TGCAGCGAACGCTCCTACAATGAGCAGTTCTTC.

The chain recombines TRBV28 with TRBJ2-7; TRBD1 or TRBD2 may be the D gene (5 bases each). V lost 4 bases, J lost 0 bases, and 16 bases lay in between. Germline V CDR1 and CDR2: MDHEN, SYDVKM. CDR3 length: 16 residues. The CDR3: CASSSLPGRSSYEQYF. The CDR3 DNA reads as TGTGCCAGCAGTTCACTCCCGGGGCGGAGCTCCTACGAGCAGTACTTC.

J is TRBJ2-5 and V is TRBV7-3; D is possibly TRBD1 (5 bases). This CDR3 comprises 13 residues. The germline V gene has CDR1 SGHTA and CDR2 FQGTGA. V shed 3 bases and J shed 5 bases, with 10 bases lying between them. The CDR3 DNA reads as TGTGCCAGCAGCTTTGGGCCAGGGGAGACCCAGTACTTC. The encoded protein is CASSFGPGETQYF.

The DNA of the CDR3 is TGTGCCAGCGGAGGGACAGGGAATCAGCCCCAGCATTTT. It yields the protein CASGGTGNQPQHF. This chain connects TRBV2 to TRBJ1-5; 9 bases are shared with TRBD1. CDR3 length equals 13 residues. Germline lookup yields CDR1 SNHLY and CDR2 FYNNEI. V lost 8 bases, J lost 4 bases, and 3 bases stayed unmatched.

The chain has TRBV11-3 and TRBJ2-2; D might be TRBD2 (5 bases). Trimming stripped 7 bases from V and 4 bases from J, with 10 bases between. The germline V gene encodes CDR1 SGHNT and CDR2 YENEEA. The CDR3 contains 13 residues. CDR3 DNA: TGTGCCAGCAAACTTGGAGGCACCGGGGAGCTGTTTTTT. This gives the protein CASKLGGTGELFF. Filled out from reference TRBV11-3 and TRBJ2-2, the complete variable domain reads EAGVVQSPRYKIIEKKQPVAFWCNPISGHNTLYWYLQNLGQGPELLIRYENEEAVDDSQLPKDRFSAERLKGVDSTLKIQPAELGDSAVYLCASKLGGTGELFFGEGSRLTVL.

The gene calls are TRBV5-1 and TRBJ2-2; 8 nucleotides align to TRBD1. The CDR3 runs to 15 residues. V shed 0 bases, J shed 3 bases, and the junction held 1 base outside the gene matches. Per germline, CDR1 SGHRS and CDR2 YFSETQ. In nucleotides, the CDR3 is TGCGCCAGCAGCTTGGGACAGGGGTACACCGGGGAGCTGTTTTTT. Translation: CASSLGQGYTGELFF.

DNA of the CDR3: TGTGCCAGCAGTGCCCCCGAACAGGCGACCTACGAGCAGTACTTC. As protein: CASSAPEQATYEQYF. The rearrangement joins TRBV6-1 to TRBJ2-7; D may be TRBD1 (5 bases). Between the trimmed V and J ends, which lost 4 bases and 2 bases, there was a span of 15 bases. CDR1 and CDR2 (germline): MNHNS, SASEGT. The CDR3 runs 15 residues.